Below are 16 T cell receptor beta chains sequenced from a single sample in a study of CD4 T cells in relation to SARS-CoV-2 and coronaviruses. Unexposed donor CD4+ T cells date from about 2011-2018, before the COVID-19 pandemic. After about ten days of culture, CD4+ T cells were isolated. For these TCRs, the target antigens are not known. Assay used: immunoSEQ multiplex PCR; TCRdb lists only in-frame clones, some missing. The sample has around 25,000 clones, around 80% seen once. The sample was CD4+ T cells from PBMCs, cultured in vitro. These receptors were obtained from a human donor in good health.

The J gene is TRBJ2-2, the V gene TRBV4-3; 10 bases fit TRBD2. From germline, CDR1 is LGHNA and CDR2 YSLEER. CDR3 size: 15 residues. J gave up 3 bases and V 4 bases, and 2 bases lay outside the gene matches. CDR3 nucleotide sequence: TGCGCCAGCAGCCCTAGCGGGAGTGACACCGGGGAGCTGTTTTTT. It codes for CASSPSGSDTGELFF.

The rearrangement links TRBV27 to TRBJ1-2; 10 nucleotides agree with TRBD1. The CDR3 loop spans 16 amino acids. Germline CDR1 and CDR2: MNHEY and SMNVEV (reference sequence). V lost 4 bases, J lost 5 bases, and 10 bases stayed unmatched. CDR3 sequence: CASSSGQGGFLYGYTF. CDR3 bases: TGTGCCAGCAGTTCCGGACAGGGGGGATTTTTATATGGCTACACCTTC.

The rearrangement uses TRBV27 and TRBJ1-4; D gene uncertain. V was cut by 8 bases and J by 0 bases, with 10 bases left in between. Germline CDR1 MNHEY, CDR2 SMNVEV (reference sequence). This CDR3 has 14 residues. Here the CDR3 reads CASRRLATNEKLFF. The CDR3 coding sequence is TGTGCCAGCCGCCGTCTTGCAACTAATGAAAAACTGTTTTTT.

This CDR3 reads CASSPLGLYGYTF. DNA of the CDR3: TGCGCCAGCAGCCCCCTGGGACTCTATGGCTACACCTTC. The chain joins TRBV4-1 to TRBJ1-2, with a weak D call TRBD1 (5 bases). The length of the CDR3 is 13 residues. CDR1 and CDR2 (germline): MGHRA, YSYEKL. Between the trimmed V and J ends, which lost 4 bases and 4 bases, there was a span of 10 bases.

The rearrangement joins TRBV7-8 to TRBJ1-5; TRBD1 matches 9 bases. CDR1 and CDR2 (germline): SGHVS, FQNEAQ. The CDR3 loop spans 16 amino acids. The V segment lost 3 bases and the J segment 0 bases; nucleotides outside the gene matches: 3. The CDR3 bases are TGTGCCAGCAGCTTGGGGACAGGGCCTAGCAATCAGCCCCAGCATTTT. It translates to CASSLGTGPSNQPQHF.

The V and J genes are TRBV12-3 or TRBV12-4 and TRBJ2-3, with a possible D match to TRBD1 (6 bases). CDR3 length: 13 amino acids. Trimming pared 5 bases from V and 6 bases from J, leaving 12 bases between. Here the CDR3 DNA reads TGTGCCAGCAGTCCTACAGGGTCGGATACGCAGTATTTT. Translated, it gives CASSPTGSDTQYF.

The chain carries TRBV9 and TRBJ2-5, with D possibly being TRBD1 (5 bases). V was cut by 4 bases and J by 11 bases, with 18 bases left in between. Per germline, CDR1 SGDLS and CDR2 YYNGEE. This CDR3 is 13 amino acids long. The CDR3 region is CASSSNPGAGQYF. DNA for the CDR3: TGTGCCAGCAGCTCCAACCCCGGCGCAGGGCAGTACTTC.

The chain links TRBV9 to TRBJ1-6; D might be TRBD1 (5 bases). This CDR3 is 15 amino acids long. From germline, CDR1 is SGDLS and CDR2 YYNGEE. Trimming shortened V by 4 bases and J by 4 bases, and 12 bases separated the two germline ends. Here the CDR3 reads CASSTRDLYNSPLHF. In DNA, the CDR3 is TGTGCCAGCAGCACTAGGGACCTATATAATTCACCCCTCCACTTT.

The chain has TRBV7-8 and TRBJ1-6; the D is unclear. The CDR3 is 15 amino acids. Trimming took 6 bases from V and 6 from J, leaving 15 bases between them. CDR1 is SGHVS and CDR2 is FQNEAQ in the germline V gene. Here the CDR3 DNA reads TGTGCCAGCAGAGCAGGACCAACGGTTAATTCACCCCTCCACTTT. It is translated as CASRAGPTVNSPLHF.

This rearrangement joins TRBV27 to TRBJ1-2, with D maybe TRBD1 (6 bases). The V gene's germline CDR1 is MNHEY and CDR2 SMNVEV (reference sequence). Trimming shortened V by 10 bases and J by 8 bases, and 29 bases separated the two germline ends. The CDR3 contains 16 residues. The CDR3: CATEGGGGGRGKGYTF. The CDR3 DNA sequence: TGTGCCACCGAGGGGGGAGGCGGGGGGCGCGGGAAAGGCTACACCTTC.

This chain links TRBV3-1 (or the pseudogene TRBV3-2) with TRBJ2-3; D is ambiguous. The CDR3 runs to 15 residues. The ends were cut back, 2 bases at V and 0 bases at J, with 9 bases in the middle. Germline lookup yields CDR1 LGHDT and CDR2 YNNKEL (reference sequence). CDR3 residues: CASSQSAASTDTQYF. As DNA, the CDR3 is TGTGCCAGCAGCCAAAGCGCAGCTAGCACAGATACGCAGTATTTT.

J is TRBJ2-1 and V is TRBV5-1, with 10 nucleotides matching TRBD2. CDR1 is SGHRS and CDR2 is YFSETQ in the germline V gene. The CDR3 sequence is 15 residues long. Trimming at V came to 5 bases and at J to 5 bases, leaving 7 bases not matched to a gene. The CDR3 here is CASRVLAGDNNEQFF. The CDR3 nucleotides read TGCGCCAGCAGAGTCCTAGCGGGGGATAACAATGAGCAGTTCTTC. The entire variable domain, with the rest obtained from reference TRBV5-1 and TRBJ2-1, is as follows: KAGVTQTPRYLIKTRGQQVTLSCSPISGHRSVSWYQQTPGQGLQFLFEYFSETQRNKGNFPGRFSGRQFSNSRSEMNVSTLELGDSALYLCASRVLAGDNNEQFFGPGTRLTVL.

The chain uses TRBV2 and TRBJ2-1; 9 bases are shared with TRBD2. CDR1 is SNHLY, CDR2 FYNNEI, per germline. Trimming removed 6 bases from V and 15 bases from J; junction bases left unmatched: 15. This CDR3 has 14 amino acids. The CDR3 bases are TGTGCCAGCAGAGTGGAAGGGACAAGCGGGGGGATGTTCTTC. This encodes CASRVEGTSGGMFF. Variable domain in full (rest from reference TRBV2 and TRBJ2-1): EPEVTQTPSHQVTQMGQEVILRCVPISNHLYFYWYRQILGQKVEFLVSFYNNEISEKSEIFDDQFSVERPDGSNFTLKIRSTKLEDSAMYFCASRVEGTSGGMFFGPGTRLTVL.

This clone has just a few counts. This sequence joins TRBV11-3 and TRBJ1-3, with D unclear. There are 13 residues in the CDR3. Germline V gene sequence: CDR1 SGHNT, CDR2 YENEEA. V shed 5 bases and J shed 0 bases, with 5 bases lying between them. The CDR3 nucleotides are TGTGCCAGCAGCCGGGACTCTGGAAACACCATATATTTT. It yields the protein CASSRDSGNTIYF.

The CDR3 DNA is TGTGCCAGCAGCCCCCTGTCGAAGACCCAGTACTTC. Translation gives CASSPLSKTQYF. This chain uses TRBV7-9 with TRBJ2-5; D ambiguous. V gave up 5 bases and J gave up 6 bases, with 10 bases separating them. The CDR3 loop spans 12 amino acids. Germline CDR1 is SEHNR and CDR2 is FQNEAQ (reference sequence).

This chain joins TRBV15 and TRBJ2-1; 8 nucleotides agree with TRBD2. Per germline, CDR1 LNHNV and CDR2 YYDKDF (reference sequence). V shed 5 bases, J shed 1 base, and the junction held 4 bases outside the gene matches. The CDR3 is 15 amino acids. The DNA of the CDR3 is TGTGCCACCAGCGGACGGGAGGGGTCCTACAATGAGCAGTTCTTC. It translates to CATSGREGSYNEQFF. Supplemented by reference TRBV15 and TRBJ2-1, the full variable domain reads DAMVIQNPRYQVTQFGKPVTLSCSQTLNHNVMYWYQQKSSQAPKLLFHYYDKDFNNEADTPDNFQSRRPNTSFCFLDIRSPGLGDTAMYLCATSGREGSYNEQFFGPGTRLTVL.